This entry lists 4 T cell receptor beta chains sequenced from one sample in a study of T cells in Graves' hyperthyroidism and ophthalmopathy (dated by TCRdb to about 2019). Preparation of the library involved multiplex PCR. Instrument used: Illumina HiSeq 2000. The TCR beta CDR3 regions were amplified from RNA transcripts. A first-round RT-PCR of the TCR CDR3 used the HTBI primer set with the Qiagen OneStep RT-PCR kit. TCRdb trimmed public reads at Q25 via fastp, called clones via MiXCR and kept in-frame beta chains. Records with the same CDR3 protein are collapsed into one entry carrying the most frequent genes and DNA. The sample table contains about 500,000 distinct CDR3 sequences; only one count was recorded for approximately 15% of them. The ten largest clonotypes hold less than 20% of the sample. The sequenced material came from blood. All receptors derive from a woman aged 18-30 years with Graves' hyperthyroidism.

This clonotype showed up just a few times. DNA of the CDR3: TGCGCCAGCAGCTTGGCACGGGCAGGGGGCGAAATTTACACTGAAGCTTTCTTT. Amino acids: CASSLARAGGEIYTEAFF. This rearrangement joins TRBV5-1 to TRBJ1-1, with 8 bases matching TRBD1. This CDR3 has 18 amino acids. Germline V gives CDR1 SGHRS, CDR2 YFSETQ. Trimming cost V 0 bases and J 3 bases; bases outside gene matches: 13.

This clonotype was seen many times. The genes are TRBV30 and TRBJ1-3, with 7 bases lining up with TRBD1. V lost 7 bases to trimming and J lost 6 bases; unmatched junction nucleotides: 6. The CDR3 is 12 amino acids. Germline CDR1 and CDR2: GTSNPN and SVGIG (reference sequence). The CDR3 region has the DNA TGTGCCTCCCTAGGGGGCCTAAACACCATATATTTT. Protein sequence: CASLGGLNTIYF.

The CDR3 sequence is CASSYSEGYEQYV. As DNA, the CDR3 is TGTGCCAGCAGTTACTCGGAGGGGTACGAGCAGTACGTC. The chain links TRBV6-5 to TRBJ2-7; D may be TRBD2 (6 bases). Looked up from germline, CDR1 is MNHEY and CDR2 is SVGAGI. The CDR3 consists of 13 residues. V dropped 0 bases and J dropped 4 bases, with 7 bases sitting between them.

The table lists this clonotype with many counts. J is TRBJ1-5 and V is TRBV11-1; D is perhaps TRBD1 (6 bases). CDR1 is SGHAT and CDR2 is FQDESV in the germline V gene (reference sequence). The CDR3 runs to 15 residues. V was trimmed by 1 base and J by 5 bases, leaving 12 bases between them. The CDR3 nucleotides read TGTGCCAGCAGCTTAGAATTGGGGGGCTATCAGCCCCAGCATTTT. It translates to CASSLELGGYQPQHF.